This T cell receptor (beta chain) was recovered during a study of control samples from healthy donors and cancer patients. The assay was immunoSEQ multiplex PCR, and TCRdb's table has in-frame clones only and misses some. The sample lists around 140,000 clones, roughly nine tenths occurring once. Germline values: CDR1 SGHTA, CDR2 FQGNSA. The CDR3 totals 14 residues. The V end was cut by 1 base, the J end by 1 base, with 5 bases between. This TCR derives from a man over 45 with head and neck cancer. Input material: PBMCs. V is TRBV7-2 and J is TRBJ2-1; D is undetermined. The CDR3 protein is CASSLVGSYNEQFF. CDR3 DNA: TGTGCCAGCAGCTTAGTCGGATCCTACAATGAGCAGTTCTTC.